This T cell receptor (beta chain) was identified in a study of OX40 agonist ivuxolimab in advanced cancers. Study in general: Patients assigned to dose escalation were diagnosed with hepatocellular carcinoma, melanoma, renal cell or head and neck cancer.

The CDR3 is 12 residues long. CDR1 and CDR2 from the germline V gene are SGHNT and YENEEA. V was cut by 5 bases and J by 2 bases, with 5 bases left in between. Generated by immunoSEQ multiplex PCR, the TCRdb table keeps only in-frame clones and is missing some. The repertoire includes almost 80,000 clones, approximately 84% of them detected once, and roughly 25% sits in the top ten. The TCR originated in an adult with an advanced solid tumor such as melanoma, head and neck, liver or kidney cancer. The chain links TRBV11-3 to TRBJ2-3, with D uncertain. The sequencing used CD4+ or CD8+ T cells sorted from blood, collected in a trial of the OX40 agonist ivuxolimab. The CDR3 coding sequence is TGTGCCAGCAGCCAATTCACAGATACGCAGTATTTT. Translation: CASSQFTDTQYF.